The entry below describes one T cell receptor beta chain. The antigen is not known. This entry is derived from a study of cytomegalovirus exposure and HLA in healthy donors. At the level of the study: Among the 300 to 500 donors who were genotyped, 70% to 90% fell in the genetic ancestry cluster that is associated with self-reported Caucasian donors.

The PCR employed 60 Vbeta primers together with 13 Jbeta primers. Repertoires were generated with immunoSEQ multiplex PCR, while TCRdb's copy carries only in-frame clones and drops some. The data contain 120,000 or so clones, about 74% of them singletons. The CDR3 covers 15 residues. The germline CDR1 and CDR2 sequences are SGHRS and YFSETQ. Losses at the gene ends were 0 bases for V and 7 bases for J; bases not matched to a gene: 4. General study points: In an earlier analysis, in some 500 donors, most V segments appeared productive either ~87% or ~30% of the time. TRBV6-2, TRBV6-3 and some other V segments were unresolvable in 87-base-pair reads.

The sequenced sample was PBMCs. V usage is TRBV5-1 and J usage is TRBJ1-6, with 7 bases fitting TRBD1. The source of this sequence is a man aged 30-40 years in good health and CMV-seronegative. CDR3 amino acids: CASSLGGTENSPLHF. The DNA for the CDR3 is TGCGCCAGCAGCTTGGGGGGGACAGAGAATTCACCCCTCCACTTT. Variable domain in full (rest from reference TRBV5-1 and TRBJ1-6): KAGVTQTPRYLIKTRGQQVTLSCSPISGHRSVSWYQQTPGQGLQFLFEYFSETQRNKGNFPGRFSGRQFSNSRSEMNVSTLELGDSALYLCASSLGGTENSPLHFGNGTRLTVT.